The clone carrying this T cell receptor beta chain was seen repeatedly, ten times or more. TCRdb ran MiXCR on the RACE reads and lists one entry per CDR3 protein. Of 87,000 or so distinct CDR3 sequences in the sample, around 10% are singletons; the top ten hold less than 4.5%. Time point: pre-sensitization, week 0. Treatment specified: therapeutic diphenylcyclopropenone sensitization with weekly scalp DPC. Germline CDR1 is SNHLY and CDR2 is FYNNEI. After removal of 6 bases from V and 16 bases from J, the junction contained 10 bases not matched to a gene. The length of the CDR3 is 12 residues. The sample belongs to a study of human T cells and chemical hapten exposure.

The clonotype originates from a woman between 40 and 50 years old with alopecia areata. Some clones in this sample may be carry-over from other donors' samples. This rearrangement joins TRBV2 to TRBJ1-4; 8 bases match TRBD1. Specimen: whole blood, collected in connection with sensitization to the hapten diphenylcyclopropenone (DPC). The CDR3 protein is CASRPNTGTGFF. The CDR3 DNA is TGTGCCAGCAGACCGAATACTGGGACAGGGTTTTTT.